This T cell receptor (beta chain) comes out of a study of cytomegalovirus exposure and HLA in healthy donors. It was with 60 Vbeta and 13 Jbeta primers that the PCR ran. Profiling relied on immunoSEQ multiplex PCR, and the TCRdb table lists in-frame clones only, not all of them. Among under 200,000 clones, less than 80% were seen once, and the ten largest hold around 0.74%. The V and J ends lost 5 bases and 6 bases respectively, with 11 bases between them. The CDR3 spans 12 residues. CDR1 WSHSY and CDR2 SAAADI come from the germline V gene. The chain carries TRBV10-2 and TRBJ2-7, with unresolved D. What was sequenced was PBMCs. The receptor comes from a woman aged 40-49 years in good health and CMV-seronegative. Here the CDR3 DNA reads TGCGCCAGCAGTCCAGGTCCCTTCGAGCAGTACTTC. This encodes CASSPGPFEQYF.